Presented here are 3 T cell receptor beta chains from one specimen sequenced in a study of shared clonotypes between healthy human individuals. The method was immunoSEQ multiplex PCR; TCRdb's version includes in-frame clones alone and lacks a portion of them. The sample records nearly 500,000 clones, approximately 80% being singletons. The material sequenced was PBMCs. Receptor source: a woman aged 35 to 49 in good health. Some clones in this sample may be carry-over from other donors' samples.

The chain recombines TRBV18 with TRBJ2-1; 14 nucleotides line up with TRBD2. The CDR3 totals 16 residues. The trim removed 6 bases at V and 9 bases at J, leaving 10 bases unmatched. Germline V gene data show CDR1 as KGHSH and CDR2 as LQKENI. CDR3 protein: CASSDRGLAGGGEQFF. DNA of the CDR3: TGTGCCAGCTCTGATCGCGGACTAGCGGGAGGTGGTGAGCAGTTCTTC. Looking up the rest from reference TRBV18 and TRBJ2-1 gives the full variable domain: NAGVMQNPRHLVRRRGQEARLRCSPMKGHSHVYWYRQLPEEGLKFMVYLQKENIIDESGMPKERFSAEFPKEGPSILRIQQVVRGDSAAYFCASSDRGLAGGGEQFFGPGTRLTVL.

In this sample, this clone turned up many times. The sample contains more than one DNA sequence encoding this CDR3. V is TRBV28 and J is TRBJ2-7; 8 nucleotides align to TRBD2. The CDR3 has 14 residues. J was trimmed by 2 bases and V by 7 bases; bases with no gene match: 7. Germline CDR1 reads MDHEN; CDR2 reads SYDVKM. The CDR3 loop is CASKSSGPTYEQYF. The CDR3 coding sequence is TGTGCCAGCAAATCTAGCGGGCCTACCTACGAGCAGTACTTC.

V is TRBV7-2 and J is TRBJ2-7; 9 bases agree with TRBD1. CDR3 length equals 14 residues. Germline values: CDR1 SGHTA, CDR2 FQGNSA. Unmatched junction bases numbered 6, after V lost 5 bases and J lost 4 bases. CDR3 DNA: TGTGCCAGCAGCCCCGACAGGGGGTGGTACGAGCAGTACTTC. As protein: CASSPDRGWYEQYF.